This T cell receptor (beta chain) derives from a study of blood T cell repertoires in COVID-19. V dropped 2 bases and J dropped 4; count of bases not matched to a gene: 2. Germline V gene data show CDR1 as GTSNPN and CDR2 as SVGIG (reference sequence). This CDR3 region has 13 residues. TCRdb's copy holds only in-frame clones and misses some; the assay was immunoSEQ multiplex PCR. Here the sample spans approximately 470,000 clones, approximately 85% being singletons. J is TRBJ2-3 and V is TRBV30, with 8 bases that match TRBD2. This receptor was taken from a human donor in a cohort sampled during active COVID-19. The material sequenced was peripheral blood. CDR3 residues: CAWSSGGADTQYF. Written as DNA, the CDR3 is TGTGCCTGGAGTTCCGGGGGGGCAGATACGCAGTATTTT.